This T cell receptor (beta chain) was recovered during a study of shared clonotypes between healthy human individuals. For the study at large: Each donor's CD4 naive and CD4 memory cells filled three plates apiece, CD8 naive two, and CD8 memory one.

Trimming cost V 0 bases and J 5 bases, with 8 bases left between them. This CDR3 has 13 residues. Germline V CDR1 and CDR2: SGHDT, YYEEEE. Naive CD8 cells comprised CD45RO-negative, CCR7-positively selected cells, excluding terminally differentiated effector memory CD45RA+ cells. Healthy and HIV-negative, the adult donors had no recent acute infections or vaccinations. Donors comprised only Caucasian adults living in Nashville, Tennessee. Methods used by the authors: ImmunoSEQ junction-only sequences lacked quality scores, so their filtering differed. Using immunoSEQ multiplex PCR, the repertoire was profiled, and TCRdb retains in-frame clones only, with some absent. Clonal size and the V and J genes are those of that table, whereas D and trimming came from the DNA. Of around 2,000,000 clones in the sample, about 95% are singletons; the top ten hold 1% to 1.5%. The sample holds one count of this clone. Within the sample, other DNA sequences also encode this same CDR3.

Specimen: naive CD8+ T cells sorted from blood. The clonotype was recovered from a man aged 18 to 29 in good health. The gene calls are TRBV5-6 and TRBJ2-5; tentative D call: TRBD1 (6 bases). Here the CDR3 reads CASSLEGEETQYF. The CDR3, as DNA: TGTGCCAGCAGCTTGGAGGGGGAGGAGACCCAGTACTTC.